This T cell receptor (beta chain) came from a study of post-analysis software for immune sequencing data. Overall study results and limits: TRBV5-6, TRBV5-1 and TRBV20-1 were among five TRBV segments more frequent in patients than controls.

V shed 2 bases, J shed 2 bases, and the junction held 6 bases outside the gene matches. This CDR3 region has 15 residues. This clonotype turned up a few times. Antigen unknown. Prepared libraries of TCR beta cDNA carried unique molecular identifiers. MiXCR, applied by TCRdb to the PCR reads, yields one record per CDR3 protein. The sample has more than 450,000 distinct CDR3 sequences, around a third seen once; the top ten hold around 6%. J is TRBJ2-7 and V is TRBV12-3 or TRBV12-4; 7 bases fit TRBD2. The origin of this receptor is a girl aged 2 to 17 with multiple sclerosis. The specimen was blood. This CDR3 is CASSLSPAGTYEQYF. CDR3 nucleotides: TGTGCCAGCAGTTTATCCCCAGCGGGGACCTACGAGCAGTACTTC.